The next 20 T cell receptor beta chains were all read from a single sample in a study of T-cell reconstitution after alpha-beta-depleted transplantation in children. For TCRbeta, the library was prepared with unique molecular identifiers. TCRdb passed the PCR reads through MiXCR, listing each CDR3 protein once. The table has 280,000 or so distinct CDR3 sequences, approximately 10% seen once. The sample here was peripheral blood, taken 180 days after TCRalphabeta/CD19-depleted stem cell transplant. These receptors all come from a male patient aged 2 to 9 who had a stem cell transplant for chronic granulomatous disease, so the T cells may come from the graft donor.

Of note for this clonotype: This may arise from a read error, as a much more abundant clone is one base away. This rearrangement joins TRBV27 to TRBJ2-6; D is possibly TRBD2 (7 bases). The CDR3 sequence is 17 residues long. The germline V gene encodes CDR1 MNHEY and CDR2 SMNVEV (reference sequence). The V gene lost 4 bases and the J gene lost 2 bases, with 15 bases spanning the gap. CDR3 protein: CASSSLRGRPGANVLTF. The CDR3 bases are TGTGCCAGCAGTTCCCTGCGGGGGCGCCCTGGGGCCAACGTCCTGACTTTC.

Details on this clonotype: A read error may be the cause here, since a much bigger clone is one base away. The chain is built from TRBV18 and TRBJ2-7; no definite D call. Germline V gives CDR1 KGHSH, CDR2 LQKENI. The length of the CDR3 is 12 residues. CDR3 region: CAGSPNPYEQYF. CDR3 DNA: TGTGCCGGCTCACCGAATCCCTACGAGCAGTACTTC.

This clonotype appeared many times. The chain has TRBV5-5 and TRBJ2-1; TRBD2 might be the D (6 bases). The V end was cut by 0 bases, the J end by 5 bases, with 9 bases between. The CDR3 is 14 amino acids. Germline V gives CDR1 SGHKS, CDR2 YYEKEE (reference sequence). The CDR3 DNA follows: TGTGCCAGCAGCTTGGAACTAGCCCACAATGAGCAGTTCTTC. It codes for CASSLELAHNEQFF. The full variable domain, rest sourced from reference TRBV5-5 and TRBJ2-1, is DAGVTQSPTHLIKTRGQQVTLRCSPISGHKSVSWYQQVLGQGPQFIFQYYEKEERGRGNFPDRFSARQFPNYSSELNVNALLLGDSALYLCASSLELAHNEQFFGPGTRLTVL.

The chain carries TRBV12-3 or TRBV12-4 and TRBJ2-1; the match to TRBD2 covers 12 bases. Germline trimming cut 2 bases from V and 9 bases from J; bases unmatched to any gene: 11. This CDR3 has 17 amino acids. CDR3 residues: CASSLSRRLAGASEQFF. The CDR3 DNA sequence: TGTGCCAGCAGTTTAAGCCGAAGACTAGCGGGAGCTAGTGAGCAGTTCTTC.

This clonotype was seen many times. This chain joins TRBV29-1 and TRBJ1-1; D is possibly TRBD1 (5 bases). Trimming took 3 bases from V and 10 from J, leaving 12 bases between them. This CDR3 region has 11 residues. Germline CDR1 is SQVTM and CDR2 is ANQGSEA. The CDR3 DNA reads as TGCAGCGTTGAGGAGGGGAGGGGAGCTTTCTTT. Its protein product is CSVEEGRGAFF.

At least ten counts were recorded for this clonotype. The V gene is TRBV7-8, the J gene TRBJ1-3; D uncertain. The CDR3 length is 15 residues. Deletions cut 5 bases from V and 4 bases from J, with 15 bases between. The germline V gene has CDR1 SGHVS and CDR2 FQNEAQ. The CDR3 loop is CASSRREGAGNTIYF. In nucleotides, the CDR3 is TGTGCCAGCAGCCGAAGAGAGGGCGCGGGAAACACCATATATTTT.

This chain connects TRBV7-6 to TRBJ2-4; 9 bases align to TRBD1. The J segment lost 8 bases and the V segment lost 5 bases, leaving 7 bases of the junction unmatched. The CDR3 runs 14 residues. Germline V gene data show CDR1 as SGHVS and CDR2 as FNYEAQ. The CDR3 DNA reads as TGTGCCAGCAGCCTCGGGACAGGGTTCGACATTCAGTACTTC. This translates into CASSLGTGFDIQYF.

This clonotype was observed at least ten times. J is TRBJ2-1 and V is TRBV28, with TRBD2 matching 7 bases. The CDR3 totals 15 residues. Germline CDR1 is MDHEN and CDR2 is SYDVKM. The trim removed 2 bases at V and 7 bases at J, leaving 8 bases unmatched. DNA of the CDR3: TGTGCCAGCAGTTTAGGGGACTACCTAATTAATGAGCAGTTCTTC. Translated: CASSLGDYLINEQFF.

This clonotype occurred many times. The chain carries TRBV29-1 and TRBJ2-5, with 12 bases matching TRBD1. The CDR3 consists of 13 residues. V was clipped by 7 bases and J by 4 bases; unmatched bases: 4. Germline loops: CDR1 SQVTM, CDR2 ANQGSEA. CDR3: CSGGTGGLETQYF. In nucleotides, the CDR3 is TGCAGCGGGGGGACAGGGGGCTTAGAGACCCAGTACTTC.

This clonotype came up many times. The chain employs TRBV12-3 or TRBV12-4 and TRBJ2-1; D gene uncertain. CDR3 size: 13 residues. Trimming took off 3 bases at V and 4 bases at J, with 7 bases between the two ends. The CDR3 DNA reads as TGTGCCAGCAGTTTTCCCAATTACAATGAGCAGTTCTTC. Amino acid sequence: CASSFPNYNEQFF.

This clonotype appeared many times. The rearrangement uses TRBV20-1 and TRBJ1-4; 8 positions agree with TRBD1. The germline V gene encodes CDR1 DFQATT and CDR2 SNEGSKA (reference sequence). With V trimmed by 5 bases and J by 0 bases, 11 bases remained unmatched. The CDR3 consists of 17 residues. CDR3 DNA: TGCAGTGCTCAGGGGGCGAACATAATAACAACTAATGAAAAACTGTTTTTT. Encoded protein: CSAQGANIITTNEKLFF.

In its sample, this clonotype was seen many times. The chain combines TRBV9 with TRBJ2-2; 7 bases align to TRBD1. The CDR3 has 14 residues. Trimming took 3 bases from V and 7 from J; bases not matched to a gene: 6. In germline, CDR1 is SGDLS, CDR2 YYNGEE. CDR3 region: CASSEDRFNGELFF. The CDR3 bases are TGTGCCAGCAGCGAGGACAGGTTCAACGGGGAGCTGTTTTTT.

The genes are TRBV7-2 and TRBJ1-2, with 9 bases that match TRBD1. This CDR3 has 21 residues. The germline V gene encodes CDR1 SGHTA and CDR2 FQGNSA. V gave up 2 bases and J gave up 4 bases; unmatched junction bases: 23. CDR3 in amino acids: CASSLWFGGTGLSSNGYGYTF. The CDR3 region has the DNA TGTGCCAGCAGCTTATGGTTCGGGGGGACAGGGCTCAGTTCTAACGGCTATGGCTACACCTTC.

The chain has TRBV7-6 and TRBJ2-5, with TRBD2 matching 7 bases. The germline gives CDR1 SGHVS, CDR2 FNYEAQ. V dropped 0 bases and J dropped 5; count of bases not matched to a gene: 6. There are 15 residues in the CDR3. The CDR3 protein is CASSLAGGSEETQYF. CDR3 DNA sequence: TGTGCCAGCAGCTTAGCGGGAGGGAGTGAGGAGACCCAGTACTTC.

This clonotype was detected once. A much more abundant neighbour one base away suggests this may be a read error. The chain carries TRBV30 and TRBJ1-5; D call uncertain. Germline CDR1 reads GTSNPN; CDR2 reads SVGIG (reference sequence). This CDR3 has 14 residues. The CDR3 DNA follows: TGTGACTGCTCGTTGGCGGCTAGCAATCAGCCCCAGCATTTT. This gives the protein CDCSLAASNQPQHF.

This clonotype was observed at least ten times. The chain employs TRBV6-4 and TRBJ2-5; D possibly matches TRBD1 or TRBD2 (6 bases each). The CDR3 is 15 residues long. V lost 5 bases, J lost 2 bases, and 15 bases lay in between. Germline loops: CDR1 MRHNA, CDR2 SNTAGT. The DNA for the CDR3 is TGTGCCAGCAGTAGGGCTGGAGGGGGTCAAGAGACCCAGTACTTC. It specifies CASSRAGGGQETQYF.

Concerning this clonotype itself: The junction departs from germline at one end; a sequencing error may be responsible. This chain joins TRBV2 and TRBJ2-1; 9 positions agree with TRBD2. This CDR3 contains 13 residues. The germline CDR1 and CDR2 sequences are SNHLY and FYNNEI. The CDR3: CASSGAGGRVIVF. The CDR3 DNA is TGTGCCAGCAGCGGCGCGGGAGGGCGGGTTATAGTCTTC.

This clonotype has a count of ten or more. CDR3 coding DNA: TGTGCCAGCCGGATGGAGGGATTAGGCAATCAGCCCCAGCATTTT. As protein: CASRMEGLGNQPQHF. The V call is TRBV2, the J call TRBJ1-5, with D unresolved. CDR3 length equals 15 residues. Trimming left V 8 bases short and J 2 bases short, with 16 bases between. Germline values: CDR1 SNHLY, CDR2 FYNNEI.

This clonotype has a count of ten or more. J is TRBJ2-5 and V is TRBV5-6, with 8 bases identical to TRBD2. CDR3 size: 14 residues. CDR1 is SGHDT, CDR2 YYEEEE, per germline. J was trimmed by 5 bases and V by 2 bases; bases with no gene match: 5. The CDR3 nucleotides read TGTGCCAGCAGCTTCGCGGGGGGCAGGGAGACCCAGTACTTC. It yields the protein CASSFAGGRETQYF.

The sample holds many counts of this clonotype. This chain links TRBV5-1 with TRBJ1-1; D unresolved. Germline lookup yields CDR1 SGHRS and CDR2 YFSETQ. Trimming cost V 0 bases and J 1 base, with 13 bases left between them. This CDR3 is built from 16 residues. CDR3 sequence reads: CASSLEGGAGNTEAFF. In DNA form, the CDR3 reads TGCGCCAGCAGCTTGGAGGGTGGTGCCGGGAACACTGAAGCTTTCTTT. Full variable domain (rest looked up from reference TRBV5-1 and TRBJ1-1): KAGVTQTPRYLIKTRGQQVTLSCSPISGHRSVSWYQQTPGQGLQFLFEYFSETQRNKGNFPGRFSGRQFSNSRSEMNVSTLELGDSALYLCASSLEGGAGNTEAFFGQGTRLTVV.